Each of the 30 T cell receptor beta chains below was sequenced from the same sample in a study of T cell repertoires in cytomegalovirus infection. These receptors' antigens are unknown. TCRdb fed the reads into MiXCR, producing one record per CDR3 protein. Of around 900,000 distinct CDR3 sequences listed, around 32% were seen once; the top ten hold around 15%. Sequencing was performed on cultured CD8+ T cells from PBMCs, taken from culture after CMV antigen stimulation. The source of these receptors is a human donor in good health (CMV status not recorded). Some clones in this sample may be carry-over from other donors' samples.

Turning to this clonotype: A junction end diverges from the germline sequence, so it may reflect a read error. The chain combines TRBV7-2 with TRBJ2-5; the D gene is possibly TRBD2 (5 bases). The CDR3 loop spans 15 amino acids. Per the germline V gene, CDR1 is SGHTA and CDR2 is FQGNSA. The CDR3 loop is CASNLTYKRRETQYF. The CDR3 nucleotides are TGTGCCAGCAACTTAACATACAAGCGGCGGGAGACCCAGTACTTC.

The J gene is TRBJ2-6, the V gene TRBV6-1; 9 nucleotides agree with TRBD1. Germline lookup yields CDR1 MNHNS and CDR2 SASEGT. The trim removed 5 bases at V and 2 bases at J, leaving 4 bases unmatched. The CDR3 has 16 residues. The CDR3 bases are TGTGCCAGCAGTATGAGACAGGGGGCTGGGGCCAACGTCCTGACTTTC. Translated: CASSMRQGAGANVLTF.

This clonotype was seen a handful of times. The chain couples TRBV6-2 or TRBV6-3 to TRBJ2-7; TRBD1 might be the D (6 bases). Germline CDR1 and CDR2: MNHEY and SVGEGT. Deletions cut 2 bases from V and 3 bases from J, with 11 bases between. This CDR3 comprises 14 residues. The CDR3 loop reads CASSYDGGNYEQYV. The CDR3 nucleotides read TGTGCCAGCAGTTACGATGGGGGCAACTACGAGCAGTACGTC.

The chain recombines TRBV6-5 with TRBJ1-2; 8 nucleotides match TRBD1. The ends lost 7 bases at V and 4 bases at J; junction bases unmatched: 8. Germline values: CDR1 MNHEY, CDR2 SVGAGI. The CDR3 runs to 14 residues. The CDR3, as DNA: TGTGCCAGCACCGCCGGGACAGGTGCCTATGGCTACACCTTC. Translating it yields CASTAGTGAYGYTF.

This clonotype came up a few times. This chain links TRBV7-9 with TRBJ1-1; D not resolved. The CDR3 extends over 13 amino acids. Looked up from germline, CDR1 is SEHNR and CDR2 is FQNEAQ (reference sequence). V lost 5 bases and J 4 bases, leaving 11 bases between the germline ends. DNA for the CDR3: TGTGCCAGCAGCCCGACTATAGGCACTGAAGCTTTCTTT. Amino acid sequence: CASSPTIGTEAFF.

This sequence joins TRBV9 and TRBJ2-1; TRBD1 is a possible D gene (5 bases). Germline CDR1 is SGDLS and CDR2 is YYNGEE. This CDR3 has 15 amino acids. V lost 0 bases to trimming and J lost 7 bases, with 14 bases between them. The CDR3 nucleotides are TGTGCCAGCAGCGTAGATGGGGCCTCTACAAATGAGCAGTTCTTC. It codes for CASSVDGASTNEQFF.

This clonotype has ten or more counts. The chain combines TRBV7-8 with TRBJ2-1; the match to TRBD2 covers 8 bases. Germline lookup yields CDR1 SGHVS and CDR2 FQNEAQ. This CDR3 is 15 amino acids long. J lost 3 bases, V lost 2 bases, and 3 bases had no gene match. Here the CDR3 DNA reads TGTGCCAGCAGCTTAACGGGGGGGCTCTACAATGAGCAGTTCTTC. Translated, it gives CASSLTGGLYNEQFF.

The gene calls are TRBV6-1 and TRBJ2-7; 7 bases are shared with TRBD2. This CDR3 region has 14 residues. Germline-derived CDR1 and CDR2 are MNHNS and SASEGT. The ends lost 4 bases at V and 4 bases at J; junction bases unmatched: 7. The CDR3 loop reads CASSGSGGGYEQYV. The CDR3 DNA reads as TGTGCCAGCAGTGGATCTGGGGGGGGGTACGAGCAGTACGTC.

Comment on this clonotype: Compared with germline, one end of the junction differs, possibly owing to a read error. This sequence joins TRBV5-3 and TRBJ1-2, with a tentative D call TRBD1 (5 bases). TRBV5-3 is an open reading frame whose function is uncertain. This CDR3 region has 14 residues. The CDR3 loop is CASSLSKGSYGYTF. The CDR3 bases are TGTGCCAGCAGCTTGAGTAAGGGGAGCTATGGCTACACCTTC.

The chain carries TRBV27 and TRBJ2-7; no firm D call. Trimming pared 3 bases from V and 0 bases from J, leaving 9 bases between. This CDR3 has 14 amino acids. CDR1 and CDR2 (germline): MNHEY, SMNVEV (reference sequence). Written as DNA, the CDR3 is TGTGCCAGCAGTTTCGGGCTTACCTCCTACGAGCAGTACTTC. Amino acids: CASSFGLTSYEQYF.

This clonotype has at least ten counts. This chain uses TRBV7-2 with TRBJ2-7; D may be TRBD1 (5 bases). CDR3 length equals 15 residues. Per the germline V gene, CDR1 is SGHTA and CDR2 is FQGNSA. Deletions cut 0 bases from V and 0 bases from J, with 9 bases between. CDR3 sequence (DNA): TGTGCCAGCAGCTTAGCGCCAGGGATCTCCTACGAGCAGTACTTC. Translation: CASSLAPGISYEQYF.

The rearrangement uses TRBV29-1 and TRBJ1-2; D is uncertain. Between the trimmed V and J ends, which lost 6 bases and 0 bases, there was a span of 11 bases. The CDR3 sequence is 13 residues long. Germline CDR1 and CDR2: SQVTM and ANQGSEA. The CDR3 loop reads CSVPAGSNYGYTF. The DNA for the CDR3 is TGCAGCGTGCCCGCAGGATCTAACTATGGCTACACCTTC.

This chain uses TRBV4-1 with TRBJ2-1, with D possibly TRBD2 on 7 matching bases. Germline CDR1 reads MGHRA; CDR2 reads YSYEKL. V lost 4 bases, J lost 10 bases, and 11 bases lay in between. This CDR3 is built from 12 residues. The CDR3 loop reads CASSRGGWEQFF. The CDR3 DNA follows: TGCGCCAGCAGCCGGGGGGGCTGGGAGCAGTTCTTC.

This clonotype was detected a few times. The gene calls are TRBV6-2 or TRBV6-3 and TRBJ2-1; D might be TRBD1 (6 bases). Germline-derived CDR1 and CDR2 are MNHEY and SVGEGT. The CDR3 extends over 15 amino acids. V lost 7 bases, J lost 9 bases, and 22 bases lay in between. The CDR3 region has the DNA TGTGCCAGCACCAACGTAGGGGCCCCCAGGGGTGAGCAGTTCTTC. Translated, it gives CASTNVGAPRGEQFF.

This clonotype was detected a few times. The rearrangement links TRBV7-9 to TRBJ2-1, with a tentative D call TRBD2 (6 bases). Germline V gives CDR1 SEHNR, CDR2 FQNEAQ (reference sequence). CDR3 size: 14 residues. The CDR3 region is CSYLWDFNYNEQFF. The CDR3 nucleotides read TGTTCCTACCTGTGGGACTTCAACTACAATGAGCAGTTCTTC.

The chain links TRBV19 to TRBJ1-1, with 10 bases that match TRBD1. CDR1 is LNHDA, CDR2 SQIVND, per germline (reference sequence). V was clipped by 5 bases and J by 0 bases; unmatched bases: 12. This CDR3 comprises 18 residues. For the CDR3, the DNA is TGTGCCAGTAGTGCCCTGGGACAGGGGAGATACCTGAACACTGAAGCTTTCTTT. It is translated as CASSALGQGRYLNTEAFF.

This clonotype came up many times. This chain uses TRBV6-1 with TRBJ1-1; weak D call: TRBD1 (6 bases). The CDR3 extends over 13 amino acids. Trimming took 7 bases from V and 4 from J, leaving 13 bases between them. CDR1 is MNHNS and CDR2 is SASEGT in the germline V gene. The CDR3 DNA reads as TGTGCCAGCACCACCGGAGGGGGCACTGAAGCTTTCTTT. Its protein is CASTTGGGTEAFF.

In this sample, this clonotype turned up a few times. This rearrangement joins TRBV10-3 to TRBJ1-5; 8 bases agree with TRBD1. After removal of 11 bases from V and 7 bases from J, the junction contained 10 bases not matched to a gene. The CDR3 extends over 13 amino acids. Per germline, CDR1 ENHRY and CDR2 SYGVKD. For the CDR3, the DNA is TGTGCCGCTGCAGGACAGGGAGGGCAGCCCCAGCATTTT. It codes for CAAAGQGGQPQHF.

This clonotype was counted a few times. The rearrangement joins TRBV7-9 to TRBJ2-3, with D maybe TRBD1 (5 bases). V lost 2 bases, J lost 3 bases, and 18 bases lay in between. The CDR3 covers 17 residues. CDR1 and CDR2 from the germline V gene are SEHNR and FQNEAQ (reference sequence). The CDR3 DNA follows: TGTGCCAGCAGCTTACGTAACGTCAGGGAATGGACAGATACGCAGTATTTT. It specifies CASSLRNVREWTDTQYF.

With regard to this clonotype: A read error may produce the germline difference seen at one junction end. The CDR3 loop is CASSQGGGTGLSNYGCTF. The CDR3 DNA reads TGCGCCAGCAGCCAAGGGGGAGGGACAGGCCTATCTAACTATGGCTGCACCTTC. The V and J genes are TRBV4-1 and TRBJ1-2; 8 positions agree with TRBD1. Looked up from germline, CDR1 is MGHRA and CDR2 is YSYEKL. There are 18 residues in the CDR3.

The chain carries TRBV13 and TRBJ1-3; D is undetermined. V was cut by 4 bases and J by 1 base, with 14 bases left in between. CDR1 is PRHDT, CDR2 FYEKMQ, per germline (reference sequence). This CDR3 has 16 amino acids. This CDR3 is CASSSHPGESGNTIYF. The CDR3, as DNA: TGTGCCAGCAGCTCCCATCCTGGTGAATCTGGAAACACCATATATTTT.

The chain joins TRBV6-1 to TRBJ2-7; D is possibly TRBD1 or TRBD2 (6 bases each). Germline lookup yields CDR1 MNHNS and CDR2 SASEGT. V dropped 3 bases and J dropped 0 bases, with 15 bases sitting between them. The CDR3 is 16 amino acids. The DNA for the CDR3 is TGTGCCAGCAGTGAGACGCGGGACATAAGCTCCTACGAGCAGTACTTC. Translated, it gives CASSETRDISSYEQYF.

In its sample, this clonotype was seen many times. The gene calls are TRBV6-2 or TRBV6-3 and TRBJ2-7; possible D gene TRBD2, 5 bases. V lost 6 bases and J 2 bases, leaving 11 bases between the germline ends. The germline gives CDR1 MNHEY, CDR2 SVGEGT. This CDR3 has 13 amino acids. This chain's CDR3 is CASSPDGTYEQYV. For the CDR3, the DNA is TGTGCCAGCAGCCCCGACGGGACCTACGAGCAGTACGTC.

J is TRBJ2-1 and V is TRBV6-2 or TRBV6-3, with 8 bases identical to TRBD2. Per germline, CDR1 MNHEY and CDR2 SVGEGT. The trim removed 2 bases at V and 7 bases at J, leaving 13 bases unmatched. The CDR3 has 17 amino acids. The CDR3 sequence: CASSYAMAGGKGNEQFF. Written as DNA, the CDR3 is TGTGCCAGCAGTTACGCCATGGCGGGGGGTAAAGGGAATGAGCAGTTCTTC.

This clonotype was counted many times. V usage is TRBV12-3 or TRBV12-4 and J usage is TRBJ1-2, with D maybe TRBD1 (5 bases). Trimming cost V 5 bases and J 4 bases, with 14 bases left between them. The CDR3 contains 14 residues. In nucleotides, the CDR3 is TGTGCCAGCAGTCAAACCCCCGGGGGCTATGGCTACACCTTC. It encodes CASSQTPGGYGYTF.

The CDR3 DNA reads as TGTGCCAGCAGCTTAAGCCACTGGCCGGAGCAGTTCTTC. This translates into CASSLSHWPEQFF. This sequence joins TRBV7-8 and TRBJ2-1; D unresolved. Germline V lookup: CDR1 SGHVS, CDR2 FQNEAQ. This CDR3 contains 13 residues. Trimming cost V 2 bases and J 10 bases, with 12 bases left between them.

The rearrangement joins TRBV6-2 or TRBV6-3 to TRBJ2-3; D might be TRBD2 (7 bases). The CDR3 consists of 16 residues. Germline lookup yields CDR1 MNHEY and CDR2 SVGEGT. Between the trimmed V and J ends, which lost 7 bases and 1 base, there was a span of 18 bases. The CDR3 DNA reads TGTGCCAGCACCGGGAGGCAGGGGCATGGCACAGATACGCAGTATTTT. This sequence encodes CASTGRQGHGTDTQYF.

The chain joins TRBV12-3 or TRBV12-4 to TRBJ2-2, with 9 bases lining up with TRBD2. The CDR3 length is 14 residues. V gave up 6 bases and J gave up 4 bases; unmatched junction bases: 3. This CDR3 reads CASSISGGTGELFF. The CDR3 bases are TGTGCCAGCAGCATTAGCGGGGGCACCGGGGAGCTGTTTTTT.

This sequence joins TRBV11-2 and TRBJ1-6; D remains unclear. Germline CDR1 SGHAT, CDR2 FQNNGV. The CDR3 runs 13 residues. V was shortened by 11 bases and J by 10 bases, with 18 bases between the two germline ends. Written as DNA, the CDR3 is TGTGCCGGCGGCGACGGTCTTAGGTCACCCCTCCACTTT. Protein: CAGGDGLRSPLHF.

The V gene is TRBV5-1, the J gene TRBJ2-1; D might be TRBD1 or TRBD2, each matching 5 bases. The V gene's germline CDR1 is SGHRS and CDR2 YFSETQ. Trimming pared 4 bases from V and 0 bases from J, leaving 17 bases between. There are 17 residues in the CDR3. Here the CDR3 reads CASSPSGTQSSYNEQFF. The CDR3 nucleotides read TGCGCCAGCAGCCCCTCCGGGACCCAGAGCTCCTACAATGAGCAGTTCTTC.